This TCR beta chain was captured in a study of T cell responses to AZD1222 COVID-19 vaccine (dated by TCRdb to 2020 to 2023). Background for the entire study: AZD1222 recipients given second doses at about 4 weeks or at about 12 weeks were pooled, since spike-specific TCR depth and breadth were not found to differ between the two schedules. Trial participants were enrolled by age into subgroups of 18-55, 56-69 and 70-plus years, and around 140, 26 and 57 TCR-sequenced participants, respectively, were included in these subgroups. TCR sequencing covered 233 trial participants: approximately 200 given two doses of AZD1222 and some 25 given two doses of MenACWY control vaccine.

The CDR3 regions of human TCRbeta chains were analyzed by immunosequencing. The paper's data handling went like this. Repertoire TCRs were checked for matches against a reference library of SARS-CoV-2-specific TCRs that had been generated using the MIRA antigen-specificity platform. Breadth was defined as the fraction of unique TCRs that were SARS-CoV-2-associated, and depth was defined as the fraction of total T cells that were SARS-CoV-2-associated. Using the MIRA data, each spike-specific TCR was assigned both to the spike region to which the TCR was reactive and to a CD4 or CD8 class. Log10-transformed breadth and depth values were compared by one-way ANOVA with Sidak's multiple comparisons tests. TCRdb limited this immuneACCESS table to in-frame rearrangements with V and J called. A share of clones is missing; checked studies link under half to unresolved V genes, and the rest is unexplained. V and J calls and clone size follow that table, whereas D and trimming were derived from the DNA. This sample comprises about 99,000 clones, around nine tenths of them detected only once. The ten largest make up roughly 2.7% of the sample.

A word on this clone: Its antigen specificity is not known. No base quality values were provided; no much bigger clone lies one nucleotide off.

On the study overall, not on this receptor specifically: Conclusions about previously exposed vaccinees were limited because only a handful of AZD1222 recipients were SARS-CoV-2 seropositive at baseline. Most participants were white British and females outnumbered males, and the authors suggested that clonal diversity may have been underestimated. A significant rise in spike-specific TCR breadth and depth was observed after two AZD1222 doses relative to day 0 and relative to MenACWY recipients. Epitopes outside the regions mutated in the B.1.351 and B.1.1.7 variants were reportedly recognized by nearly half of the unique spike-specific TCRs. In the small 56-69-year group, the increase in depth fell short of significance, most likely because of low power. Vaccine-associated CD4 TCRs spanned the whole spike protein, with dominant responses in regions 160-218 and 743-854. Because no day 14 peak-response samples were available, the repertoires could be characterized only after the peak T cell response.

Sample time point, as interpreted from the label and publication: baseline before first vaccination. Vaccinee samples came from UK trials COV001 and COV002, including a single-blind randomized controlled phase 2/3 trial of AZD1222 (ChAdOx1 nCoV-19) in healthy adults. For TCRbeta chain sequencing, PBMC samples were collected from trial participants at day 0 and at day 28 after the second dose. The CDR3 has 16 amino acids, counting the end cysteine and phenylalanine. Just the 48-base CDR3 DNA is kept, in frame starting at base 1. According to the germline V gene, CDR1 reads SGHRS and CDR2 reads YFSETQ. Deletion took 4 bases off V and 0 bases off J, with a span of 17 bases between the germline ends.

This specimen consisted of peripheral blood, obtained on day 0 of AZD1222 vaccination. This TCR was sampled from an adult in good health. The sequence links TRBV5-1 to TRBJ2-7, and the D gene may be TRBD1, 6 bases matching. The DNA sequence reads TGCGCCAGCAGCGCGCCCAGGGGTATTCTCTCCTACGAGCAGTACTTC. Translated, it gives CASSAPRGILSYEQYF. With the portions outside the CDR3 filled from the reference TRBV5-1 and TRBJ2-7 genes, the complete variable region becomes KAGVTQTPRYLIKTRGQQVTLSCSPISGHRSVSWYQQTPGQGLQFLFEYFSETQRNKGNFPGRFSGRQFSNSRSEMNVSTLELGDSALYLCASSAPRGILSYEQYFGPGTRLTVT.